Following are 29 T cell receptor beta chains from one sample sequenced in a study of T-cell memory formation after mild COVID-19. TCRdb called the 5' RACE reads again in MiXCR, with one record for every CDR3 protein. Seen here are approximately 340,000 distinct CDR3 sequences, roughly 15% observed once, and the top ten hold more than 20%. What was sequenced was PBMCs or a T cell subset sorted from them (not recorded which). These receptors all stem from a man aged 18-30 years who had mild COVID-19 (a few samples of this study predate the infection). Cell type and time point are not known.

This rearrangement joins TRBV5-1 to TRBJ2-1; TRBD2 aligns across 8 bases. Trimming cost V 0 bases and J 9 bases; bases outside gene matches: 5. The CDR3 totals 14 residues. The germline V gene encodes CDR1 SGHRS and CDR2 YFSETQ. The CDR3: CASSLGSGDVEQFF. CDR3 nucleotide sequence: TGCGCCAGCAGCTTGGGTAGCGGGGACGTTGAGCAGTTCTTC.

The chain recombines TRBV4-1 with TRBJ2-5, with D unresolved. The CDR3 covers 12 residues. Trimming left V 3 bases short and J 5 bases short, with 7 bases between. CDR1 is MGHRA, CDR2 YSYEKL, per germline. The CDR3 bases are TGCGCCAGCAGCCACCCGGCGGAGACCCAGTACTTC. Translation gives CASSHPAETQYF.

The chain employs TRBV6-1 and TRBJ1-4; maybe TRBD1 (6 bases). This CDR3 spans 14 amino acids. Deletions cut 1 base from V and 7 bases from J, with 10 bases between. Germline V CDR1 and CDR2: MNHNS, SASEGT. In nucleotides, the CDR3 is TGTGCCAGCAGTGAAGTGGGGGCTAGTGAAAAACTGTTTTTT. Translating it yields CASSEVGASEKLFF.

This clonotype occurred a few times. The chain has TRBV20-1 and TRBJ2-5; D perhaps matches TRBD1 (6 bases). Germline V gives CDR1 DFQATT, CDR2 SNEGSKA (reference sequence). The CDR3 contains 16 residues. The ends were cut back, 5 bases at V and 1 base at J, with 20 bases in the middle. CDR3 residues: CSAQRTASTIQETQYF. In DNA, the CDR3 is TGCAGTGCTCAACGGACAGCGTCTACGATCCAAGAGACCCAGTACTTC.

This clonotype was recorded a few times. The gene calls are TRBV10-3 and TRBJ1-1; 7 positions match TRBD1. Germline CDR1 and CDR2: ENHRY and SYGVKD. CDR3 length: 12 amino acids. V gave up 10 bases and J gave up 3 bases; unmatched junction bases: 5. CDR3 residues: CASHRGDTEAFF. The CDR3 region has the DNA TGTGCCAGCCACAGGGGAGACACTGAAGCTTTCTTT.

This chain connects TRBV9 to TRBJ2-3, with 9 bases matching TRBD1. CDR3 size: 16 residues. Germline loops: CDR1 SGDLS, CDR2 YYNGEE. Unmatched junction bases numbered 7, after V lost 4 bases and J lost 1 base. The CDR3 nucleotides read TGTGCCAGCAGCCCCGGGACAGGGTTTCGCACAGATACGCAGTATTTT. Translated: CASSPGTGFRTDTQYF.

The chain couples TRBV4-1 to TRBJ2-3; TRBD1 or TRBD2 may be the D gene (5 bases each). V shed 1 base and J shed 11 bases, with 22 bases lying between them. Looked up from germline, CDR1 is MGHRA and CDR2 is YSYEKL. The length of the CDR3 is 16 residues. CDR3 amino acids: CASSQVGVGTIGMQYF. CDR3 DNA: TGCGCCAGCAGCCAAGTGGGGGTGGGGACGATTGGAATGCAGTATTTT.

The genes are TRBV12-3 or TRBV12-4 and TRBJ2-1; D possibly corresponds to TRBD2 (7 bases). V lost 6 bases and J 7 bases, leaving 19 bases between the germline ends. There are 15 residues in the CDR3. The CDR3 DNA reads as TGTGCCAGCAGCCGAGGGGGGGCAAGAAGAAATGAGCAGTTCTTC. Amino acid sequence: CASSRGGARRNEQFF.

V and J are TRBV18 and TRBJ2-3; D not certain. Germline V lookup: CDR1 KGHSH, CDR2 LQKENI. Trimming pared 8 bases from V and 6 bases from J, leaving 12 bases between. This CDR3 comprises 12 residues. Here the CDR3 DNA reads TGTGCCAGCCGGTACCTTTCGGATACGCAGTATTTT. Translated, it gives CASRYLSDTQYF.

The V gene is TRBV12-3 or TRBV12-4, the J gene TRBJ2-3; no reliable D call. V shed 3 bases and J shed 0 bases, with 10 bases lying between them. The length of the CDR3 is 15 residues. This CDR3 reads CASSFVGPSTDTQYF. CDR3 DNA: TGTGCCAGCAGTTTCGTAGGGCCTAGCACAGATACGCAGTATTTT.

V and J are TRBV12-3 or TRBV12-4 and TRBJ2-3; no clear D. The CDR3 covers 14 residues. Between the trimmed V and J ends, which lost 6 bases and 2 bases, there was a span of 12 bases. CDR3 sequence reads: CASSRVWSTDTQYF. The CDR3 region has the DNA TGTGCCAGCAGCCGCGTGTGGTCCACAGATACGCAGTATTTT.

The CDR3 DNA reads TGCGCCAGCATGGGCCAGGGTGGCACTGAAGCTTTCTTT. This sequence encodes CASMGQGGTEAFF. The chain is built from TRBV5-1 and TRBJ1-1; weak D call: TRBD1 (5 bases). The ends were cut back, 6 bases at V and 4 bases at J, with 13 bases in the middle. The germline V gene encodes CDR1 SGHRS and CDR2 YFSETQ. CDR3 size: 13 residues.

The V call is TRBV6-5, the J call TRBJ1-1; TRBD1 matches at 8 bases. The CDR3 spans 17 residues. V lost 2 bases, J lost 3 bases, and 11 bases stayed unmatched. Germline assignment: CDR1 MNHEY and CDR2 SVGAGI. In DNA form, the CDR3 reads TGTGCCAGCAGTTACAAGACAGGGGAGGCTATTGACACTGAAGCTTTCTTT. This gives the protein CASSYKTGEAIDTEAFF.

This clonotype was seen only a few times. The DNA of the CDR3 is TGTGCCACCAGTCCGGAACCAGGCACCCGGGAGACCCAGTACTTC. This translates into CATSPEPGTRETQYF. V and J are TRBV24-1 and TRBJ2-5; D ambiguous. V was shortened by 6 bases and J by 5 bases, with 18 bases between the two germline ends. This CDR3 is 15 amino acids long. Germline-derived CDR1 and CDR2 are KGHDR and SFDVKD.

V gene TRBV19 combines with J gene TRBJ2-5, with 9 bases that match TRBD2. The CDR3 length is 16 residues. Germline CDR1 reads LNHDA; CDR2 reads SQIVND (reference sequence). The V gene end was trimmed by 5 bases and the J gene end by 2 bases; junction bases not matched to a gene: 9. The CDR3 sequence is CASSGLPTSGQETQYF. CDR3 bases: TGTGCCAGTAGTGGTTTGCCGACTAGCGGACAAGAGACCCAGTACTTC. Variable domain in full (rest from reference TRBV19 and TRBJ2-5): DGGITQSPKYLFRKEGQNVTLSCEQNLNHDAMYWYRQDPGQGLRLIYYSQIVNDFQKGDIAEGYSVSREKKESFPLTVTSAQKNPTAFYLCASSGLPTSGQETQYFGPGTRLLVL.

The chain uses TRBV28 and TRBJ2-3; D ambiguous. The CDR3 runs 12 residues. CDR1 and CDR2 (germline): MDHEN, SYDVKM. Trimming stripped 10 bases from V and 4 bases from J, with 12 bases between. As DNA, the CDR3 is TGTGCCACCAGGTCGGTGGCAGATACGCAGTATTTT. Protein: CATRSVADTQYF.

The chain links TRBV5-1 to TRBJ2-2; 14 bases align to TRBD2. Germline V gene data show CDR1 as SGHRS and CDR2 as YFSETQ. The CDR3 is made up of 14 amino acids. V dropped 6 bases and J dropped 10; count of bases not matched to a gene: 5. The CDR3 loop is CASTLTSGGEELFF. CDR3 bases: TGCGCCAGCACCCTGACTAGCGGGGGGGAGGAGCTGTTTTTT.

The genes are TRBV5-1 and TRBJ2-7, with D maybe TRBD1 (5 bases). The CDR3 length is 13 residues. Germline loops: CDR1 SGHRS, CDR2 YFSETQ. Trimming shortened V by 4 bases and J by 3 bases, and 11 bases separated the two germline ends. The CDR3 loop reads CASSPDSHYEQYF. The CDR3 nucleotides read TGCGCCAGCAGCCCTGACAGCCACTACGAGCAGTACTTC.

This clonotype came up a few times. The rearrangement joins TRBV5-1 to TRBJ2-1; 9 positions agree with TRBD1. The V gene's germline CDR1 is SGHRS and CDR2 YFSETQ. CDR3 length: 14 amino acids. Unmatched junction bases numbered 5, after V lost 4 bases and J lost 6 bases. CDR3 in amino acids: CASSPGQGINEQFF. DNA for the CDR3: TGCGCCAGCAGCCCGGGACAGGGTATCAATGAGCAGTTCTTC.

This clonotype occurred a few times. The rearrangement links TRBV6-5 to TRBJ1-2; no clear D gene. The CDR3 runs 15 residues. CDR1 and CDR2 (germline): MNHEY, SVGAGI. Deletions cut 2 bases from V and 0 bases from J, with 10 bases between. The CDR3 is CASSYGPPTNYGYTF. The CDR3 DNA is TGTGCCAGCAGTTACGGGCCGCCCACTAACTATGGCTACACCTTC.

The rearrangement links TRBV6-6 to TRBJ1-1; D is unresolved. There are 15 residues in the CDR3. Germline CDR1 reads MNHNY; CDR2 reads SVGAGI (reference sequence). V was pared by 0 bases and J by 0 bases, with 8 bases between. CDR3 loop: CASSYSDLLNTEAFF. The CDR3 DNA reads TGTGCCAGCAGTTACTCTGACCTTTTGAACACTGAAGCTTTCTTT.

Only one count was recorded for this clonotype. CDR3 sequence reads: CASRQGSSTDTQYF. CDR3 sequence (DNA): TGTGCCAGCAGACAGGGGAGCAGTACAGATACGCAGTATTTT. The gene calls are TRBV2 and TRBJ2-3; 7 bases are a match to TRBD1. V lost 6 bases, J lost 3 bases, and 6 bases stayed unmatched. The CDR3 is 14 amino acids. Germline lookup yields CDR1 SNHLY and CDR2 FYNNEI. Full variable domain (outside the CDR3, taken from reference TRBV2 and TRBJ2-3): EPEVTQTPSHQVTQMGQEVILRCVPISNHLYFYWYRQILGQKVEFLVSFYNNEISEKSEIFDDQFSVERPDGSNFTLKIRSTKLEDSAMYFCASRQGSSTDTQYFGPGTRLTVL.

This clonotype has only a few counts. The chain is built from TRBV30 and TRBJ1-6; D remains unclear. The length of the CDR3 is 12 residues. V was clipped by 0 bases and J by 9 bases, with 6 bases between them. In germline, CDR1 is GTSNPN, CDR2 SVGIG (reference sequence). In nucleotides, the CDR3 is TGTGCCTGGAGTGTACCCCCTTCACCCCTCCACTTT. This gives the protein CAWSVPPSPLHF.

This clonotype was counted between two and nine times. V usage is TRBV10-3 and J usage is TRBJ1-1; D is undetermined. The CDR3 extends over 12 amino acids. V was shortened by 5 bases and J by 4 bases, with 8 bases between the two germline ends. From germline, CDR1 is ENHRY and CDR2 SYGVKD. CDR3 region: CAISKVGTEAFF. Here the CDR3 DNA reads TGTGCCATCAGTAAGGTTGGCACTGAAGCTTTCTTT.

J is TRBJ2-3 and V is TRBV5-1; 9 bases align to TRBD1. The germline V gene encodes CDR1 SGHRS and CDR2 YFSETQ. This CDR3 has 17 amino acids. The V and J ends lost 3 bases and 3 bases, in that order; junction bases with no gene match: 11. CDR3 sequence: CASSSSGTGFATDTQYF. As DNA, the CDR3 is TGCGCCAGCAGCTCCTCCGGGACAGGGTTTGCGACAGATACGCAGTATTTT. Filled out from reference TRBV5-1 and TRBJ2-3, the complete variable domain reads KAGVTQTPRYLIKTRGQQVTLSCSPISGHRSVSWYQQTPGQGLQFLFEYFSETQRNKGNFPGRFSGRQFSNSRSEMNVSTLELGDSALYLCASSSSGTGFATDTQYFGPGTRLTVL.

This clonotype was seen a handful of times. The CDR3 here is CSVEGRTTGELFF. CDR3 DNA sequence: TGCAGCGTTGAGGGACGGACCACCGGGGAGCTGTTTTTT. The chain recombines TRBV29-1 with TRBJ2-2; D could derive from TRBD1 or TRBD2 (5 bases each). The germline V and J ends were trimmed by 3 bases and 4 bases, with 9 bases remaining between them. Germline V lookup: CDR1 SQVTM, CDR2 ANQGSEA. This CDR3 region has 13 residues.

The CDR3 DNA follows: TGCGCCAGCAGCCTGACAAGAAACCACTCACCGGGACAGATCTACGTTGGGGCCAACGTCCTGACTTTC. Translation gives CASSLTRNHSPGQIYVGANVLTF. The chain is built from TRBV4-1 and TRBJ2-6; TRBD1 matches 7 bases. V trimming: 4 bases; J trimming: 3 bases; junction bases outside the gene matches: 27. The CDR3 extends over 23 amino acids. The germline V gene encodes CDR1 MGHRA and CDR2 YSYEKL.

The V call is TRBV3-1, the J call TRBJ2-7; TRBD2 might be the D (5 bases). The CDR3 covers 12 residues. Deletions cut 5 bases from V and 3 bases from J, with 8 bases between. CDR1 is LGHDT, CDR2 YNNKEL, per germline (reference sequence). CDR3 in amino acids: CASSGLDYEQYF. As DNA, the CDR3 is TGTGCCAGCAGCGGACTGGACTACGAGCAGTACTTC.

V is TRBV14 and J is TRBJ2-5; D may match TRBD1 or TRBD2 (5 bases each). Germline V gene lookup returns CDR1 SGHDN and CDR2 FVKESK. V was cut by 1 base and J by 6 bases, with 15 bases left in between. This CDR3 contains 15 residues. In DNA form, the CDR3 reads TGTGCCAGCAGCCAAGTGCGAACGGGGCCGAAGACCCAGTACTTC. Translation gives CASSQVRTGPKTQYF.